The 10 T cell receptor beta chains listed next were all sequenced from one sample in a study of blood T cell repertoires in COVID-19. Sequencing used immunoSEQ multiplex PCR; TCRdb keeps in-frame clones, though not all of them. The sample lists some 120,000 clones, 88% occurring once. The sample consisted of peripheral blood. Receptors were obtained from a man aged 45 to 65 with acute or convalescent COVID-19.

The rearrangement links TRBV5-5 to TRBJ2-7, with TRBD1 matching over 7 bases. V dropped 1 base and J dropped 2; count of bases not matched to a gene: 6. CDR3 length: 15 amino acids. From germline, CDR1 is SGHKS and CDR2 YYEKEE (reference sequence). CDR3 in amino acids: CASSLRQGVAYEQYF. CDR3 nucleotide sequence: TGTGCCAGCAGCTTGCGACAGGGCGTAGCCTACGAGCAGTACTTC.

The chain links TRBV19 to TRBJ2-5, with 12 bases aligning to TRBD2. J lost 4 bases, V lost 1 base, and 4 bases had no gene match. Germline values: CDR1 LNHDA, CDR2 SQIVND (reference sequence). CDR3 length: 16 residues. CDR3 residues: CASSIVPSGRGETQYF. The CDR3 DNA reads as TGTGCCAGTAGTATAGTGCCTAGCGGGAGGGGAGAGACCCAGTACTTC. The full variable domain, completed using reference TRBV19 and TRBJ2-5, is DGGITQSPKYLFRKEGQNVTLSCEQNLNHDAMYWYRQDPGQGLRLIYYSQIVNDFQKGDIAEGYSVSREKKESFPLTVTSAQKNPTAFYLCASSIVPSGRGETQYFGPGTRLLVL.

The genes are TRBV24-1 and TRBJ2-5; the D gene is possibly TRBD2 (5 bases). V was trimmed by 1 base and J by 3 bases, leaving 11 bases between them. The CDR3 runs to 15 residues. The germline V gene encodes CDR1 KGHDR and CDR2 SFDVKD. The CDR3 DNA is TGTGCCACCAGTGATTTTGAGGGATTGGAAGAGACCCAGTACTTC. Its translation: CATSDFEGLEETQYF.

This clone is a singleton in its sample. The chain couples TRBV14 to TRBJ1-6; maybe TRBD1 (6 bases). Germline CDR1 is SGHDN and CDR2 is FVKESK. CDR3 length equals 15 residues. The germline V and J ends were trimmed by 5 bases and 5 bases, with 13 bases remaining between them. Here the CDR3 reads CASSYRDKNNSPLHF. Here the CDR3 DNA reads TGTGCCAGCAGCTACCGGGACAAGAATAATTCACCCCTCCACTTT.

The rearrangement uses TRBV2 and TRBJ1-5; TRBD1 aligns across 8 bases. This CDR3 has 12 residues. Germline trimming cut 8 bases from V and 4 bases from J; bases unmatched to any gene: 1. Germline-derived CDR1 and CDR2 are SNHLY and FYNNEI. CDR3 region: CASRTGNQPQHF. The CDR3 DNA reads TGTGCCAGCCGGACAGGGAATCAGCCCCAGCATTTT. The full variable domain, in which reference TRBV2 and TRBJ1-5 provide the parts outside the CDR3, is EPEVTQTPSHQVTQMGQEVILRCVPISNHLYFYWYRQILGQKVEFLVSFYNNEISEKSEIFDDQFSVERPDGSNFTLKIRSTKLEDSAMYFCASRTGNQPQHFGDGTRLSIL.

The rearrangement joins TRBV30 to TRBJ2-1, with 7 nucleotides matching TRBD2. Germline loops: CDR1 GTSNPN, CDR2 SVGIG (reference sequence). Trimming at V came to 7 bases and at J to 5 bases, leaving 8 bases not matched to a gene. The CDR3 is made up of 13 amino acids. CDR3 coding DNA: TGTGCCTCCCATGGGGGGGGAGACAATGAGCAGTTCTTC. Residues: CASHGGGDNEQFF.

The chain links TRBV7-8 to TRBJ1-2; D unclear. V was cut by 4 bases and J by 13 bases, with 19 bases left in between. Germline assignment: CDR1 SGHVS and CDR2 FQNEAQ. The CDR3 runs to 13 residues. CDR3 protein: CASSYPGSTRCTF. CDR3 DNA: TGTGCCAGCAGCTATCCCGGGTCGACTCGTTGCACCTTC.

The chain couples TRBV27 to TRBJ2-3, with D perhaps TRBD1 (5 bases). Germline CDR1 MNHEY, CDR2 SMNVEV (reference sequence). V shed 3 bases and J shed 1 base, with 11 bases lying between them. The CDR3 is 15 residues long. Here the CDR3 reads CASSFRGPGTDTQYF. The CDR3 nucleotides are TGTGCCAGCAGTTTTAGGGGCCCAGGCACAGATACGCAGTATTTT.

This clone was recorded once. The gene calls are TRBV30 and TRBJ2-2, with 10 bases aligning to TRBD2. In germline, CDR1 is GTSNPN, CDR2 SVGIG (reference sequence). The CDR3 totals 17 residues. Unmatched junction bases numbered 12, after V lost 3 bases and J lost 5 bases. CDR3 nucleotides: TGTGCCTGGAGGAACCGATTGACTAGCGGGTTTACCGGGGAGCTGTTTTTT. Translation gives CAWRNRLTSGFTGELFF.

Comment on this clone: The same CDR3 is also encoded by other DNA sequences in this sample. CDR3 nucleotides: TGTGCCAGCAGCTTTAGGACAGGGGCCCAAGAGACCCAGTACTTC. Protein product: CASSFRTGAQETQYF. This chain connects TRBV11-3 to TRBJ2-5, with 9 bases that match TRBD1. The CDR3 is 15 amino acids. V lost 3 bases, J lost 1 base, and 3 bases stayed unmatched. CDR1 SGHNT and CDR2 YENEEA come from the germline V gene.